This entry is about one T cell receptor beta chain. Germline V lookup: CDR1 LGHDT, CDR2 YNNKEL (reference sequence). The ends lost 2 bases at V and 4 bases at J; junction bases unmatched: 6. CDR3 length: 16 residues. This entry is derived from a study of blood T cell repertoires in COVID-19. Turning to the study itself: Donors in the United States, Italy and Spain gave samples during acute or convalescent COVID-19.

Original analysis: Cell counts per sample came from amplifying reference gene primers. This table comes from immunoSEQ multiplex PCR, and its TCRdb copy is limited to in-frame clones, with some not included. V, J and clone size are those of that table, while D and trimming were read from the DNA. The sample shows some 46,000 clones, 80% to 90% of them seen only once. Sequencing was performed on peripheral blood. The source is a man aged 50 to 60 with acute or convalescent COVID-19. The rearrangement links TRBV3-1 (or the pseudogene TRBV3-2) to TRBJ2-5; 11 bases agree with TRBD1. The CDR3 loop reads CASSQLWTGGGETQYF. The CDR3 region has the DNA TGTGCCAGCAGCCAATTGTGGACAGGGGGCGGAGAGACCCAGTACTTC.